This TCR beta chain derives from a study of blood T cell repertoires in COVID-19. Study-wide context: Acute and convalescent COVID-19 samples came from the United States, Italy and Spain.

Per the original methods: Nucleated cell counts were estimated from reference gene primer amplification. The table came from immunoSEQ multiplex PCR; TCRdb's copy has only in-frame clones and leaves some out. That table supplies the V and J calls and clone size; D and trimming were determined from the DNA. In the table there are roughly 230,000 clones, roughly 81% of which are singletons. Cohorts were determined from participant-reported clinical history. This CDR3 region has 13 residues. Germline V CDR1 and CDR2: MNHEY, SVGAGI. Trimming pared 0 bases from V and 6 bases from J, leaving 9 bases between.

The specimen was PBMCs or T cells enriched from blood (not recorded which). The chain couples TRBV6-5 to TRBJ2-7; D is ambiguous. The source of this sequence is a woman aged 45-65 years who had been exposed to COVID-19. CDR3 residues: CASSYSKSGEQYF. The CDR3 nucleotides read TGTGCCAGCAGTTACTCGAAGAGTGGCGAGCAGTACTTC.